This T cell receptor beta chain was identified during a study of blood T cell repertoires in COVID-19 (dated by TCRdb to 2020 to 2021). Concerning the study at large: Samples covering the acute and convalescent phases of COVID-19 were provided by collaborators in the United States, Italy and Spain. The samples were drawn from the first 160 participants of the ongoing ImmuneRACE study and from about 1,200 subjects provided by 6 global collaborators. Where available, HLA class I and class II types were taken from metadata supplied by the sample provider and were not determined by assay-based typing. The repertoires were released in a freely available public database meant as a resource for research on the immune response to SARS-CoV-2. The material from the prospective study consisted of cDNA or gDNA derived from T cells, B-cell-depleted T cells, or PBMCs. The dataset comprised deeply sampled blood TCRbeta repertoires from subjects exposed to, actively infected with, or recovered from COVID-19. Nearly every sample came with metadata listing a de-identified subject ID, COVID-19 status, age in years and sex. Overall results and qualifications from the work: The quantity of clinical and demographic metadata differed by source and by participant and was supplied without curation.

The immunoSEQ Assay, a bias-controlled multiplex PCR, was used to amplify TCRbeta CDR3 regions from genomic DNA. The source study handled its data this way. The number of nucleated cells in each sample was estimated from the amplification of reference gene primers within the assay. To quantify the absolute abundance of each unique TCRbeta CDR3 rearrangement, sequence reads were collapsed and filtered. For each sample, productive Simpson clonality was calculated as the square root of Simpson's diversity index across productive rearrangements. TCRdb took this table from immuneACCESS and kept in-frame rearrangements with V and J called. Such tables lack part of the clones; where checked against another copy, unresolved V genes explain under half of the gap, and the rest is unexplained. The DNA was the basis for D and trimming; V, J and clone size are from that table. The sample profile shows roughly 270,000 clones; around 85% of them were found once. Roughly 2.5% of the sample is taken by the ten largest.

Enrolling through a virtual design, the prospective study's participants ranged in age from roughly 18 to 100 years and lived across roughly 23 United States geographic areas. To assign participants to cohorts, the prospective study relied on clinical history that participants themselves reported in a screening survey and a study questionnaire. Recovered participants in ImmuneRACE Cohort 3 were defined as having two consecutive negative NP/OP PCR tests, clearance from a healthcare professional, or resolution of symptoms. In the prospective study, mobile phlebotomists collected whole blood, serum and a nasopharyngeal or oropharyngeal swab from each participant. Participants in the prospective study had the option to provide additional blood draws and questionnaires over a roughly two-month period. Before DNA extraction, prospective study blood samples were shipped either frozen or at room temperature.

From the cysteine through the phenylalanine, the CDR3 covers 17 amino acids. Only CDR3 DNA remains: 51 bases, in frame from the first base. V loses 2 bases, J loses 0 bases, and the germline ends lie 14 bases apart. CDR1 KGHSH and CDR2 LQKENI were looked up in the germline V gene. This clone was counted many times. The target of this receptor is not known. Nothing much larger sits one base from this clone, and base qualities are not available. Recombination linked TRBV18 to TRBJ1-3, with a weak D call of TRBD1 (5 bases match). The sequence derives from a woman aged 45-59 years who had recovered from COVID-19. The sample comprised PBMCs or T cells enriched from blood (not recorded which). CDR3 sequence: CASSPSAGTRSGNTIYF. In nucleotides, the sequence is TGTGCCAGCTCACCATCCGCGGGGACCCGCTCTGGAAACACCATATATTTT.